This TCR beta chain was retrieved from a study of glioma-infiltrating T cells after dendritic cell vaccination. This CDR3 is built from 13 residues. Germline values: CDR1 MNHEY, CDR2 SMNVEV (reference sequence). V gave up 6 bases and J gave up 4 bases, with 11 bases separating them. Primers: 60 V beta forward and 13 J beta reverse. Produced via immunoSEQ multiplex PCR; TCRdb's table is partial and in-frame only. The table lists tens of thousands of clones, approximately 78% of them singletons. J is TRBJ2-3 and V is TRBV27; weak D call: TRBD1 (6 bases). The sequences come from blood, collected before dendritic cell vaccination. This TCR was sampled from a human donor with glioblastoma. CDR3 DNA: TGTGCCAGCAGGCAGCAGGGGCCAGATACGCAGTATTTT. Its protein is CASRQQGPDTQYF.